This TCR beta chain came from a study of OX40 agonist ivuxolimab in advanced cancers. Sequencing was performed with immunoSEQ multiplex PCR; in TCRdb, only in-frame clones are kept and a portion is missing. The sample includes about 73,000 clones, about 86% of them seen just once. The study, taken as a whole, reports: On average, CD8+ T cells had more expanded clones than CD4+.

After removal of 7 bases from V and 4 bases from J, the junction contained 9 bases not matched to a gene. There are 13 residues in the CDR3. Germline V gene sequence: CDR1 SQVTM, CDR2 ANQGSEA. This clone was counted once. Its antigen remains unknown. This chain links TRBV29-1 with TRBJ1-1; TRBD1 aligns across 7 bases. This TCR was recovered from an adult with an advanced solid tumor such as melanoma, head and neck, liver or kidney cancer. The sequenced sample was CD4+ or CD8+ T cells sorted from blood, obtained in a trial of the OX40 agonist ivuxolimab. This CDR3 is CSGGDRAGTEAFF. The DNA for the CDR3 is TGCAGCGGAGGAGACAGGGCGGGCACTGAAGCTTTCTTT.